This T cell receptor (beta chain) originates from a study of molecular identifiers for immune sequencing clone quantification. General study findings and limits: The study found clones above 20 RNA copies held over 97% of effector molecules and under 1% in naive cells.

Previously described methods and listed TCR primers produced bulk TCR libraries. MiXCR, run by TCRdb on the PCR reads, gives a single entry per CDR3 protein. The table lists about half a million distinct CDR3 sequences, around 21% of them singletons. In regard to this clonotype: No antigen is known for it. A clone one base away is much larger, so this may be a read error.

The V end lost 0 bases, the J end lost 4 bases, and 11 bases lay between the germline ends. The CDR3 has 15 residues. The germline V gene has CDR1 LGHDT and CDR2 YNNKEL (reference sequence). Preparation of naive CD8 libraries involved 20,000 to 1,000,000 sorted cells and 10%, 30% or 50% RNA. The authors gated naive CD8 T cells as CD8+CD4-CCR7+CD45RA+ for sorting. Sequencing input: naive CD8+ T cells from blood, with Jurkat cell RNA spiked in. Subset noted: FACS-sorted CD8+CD4-CCR7+CD45RA+ naive T cells. The rearrangement uses TRBV3-1 and TRBJ2-3; tentatively, D is TRBD2 (6 bases). The TCR was taken from a human donor in good health. Some libraries in this study had Jurkat cell RNA spiked in. The CDR3 protein is CASSQDRGNADTQYF. The CDR3 DNA reads as TGTGCCAGCAGCCAAGACCGGGGGAACGCAGATACGCAGTATTTT.